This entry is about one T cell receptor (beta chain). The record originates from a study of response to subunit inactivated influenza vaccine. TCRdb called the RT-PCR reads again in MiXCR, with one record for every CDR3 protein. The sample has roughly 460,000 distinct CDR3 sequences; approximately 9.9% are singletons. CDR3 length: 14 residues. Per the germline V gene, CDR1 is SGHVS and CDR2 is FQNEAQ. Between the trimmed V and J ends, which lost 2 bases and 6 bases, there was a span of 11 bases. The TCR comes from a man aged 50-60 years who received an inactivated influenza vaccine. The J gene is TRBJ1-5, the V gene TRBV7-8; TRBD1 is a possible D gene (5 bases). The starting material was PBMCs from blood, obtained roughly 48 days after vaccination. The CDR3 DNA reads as TGTGCCAGCAGCTTAACGAGGGGCGGTCAGCCCCAGCATTTT. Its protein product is CASSLTRGGQPQHF.